These 27 T cell receptor beta chains were sequenced from one sample in a study of T-cell reconstitution after alpha-beta-depleted transplantation in children. Preparing the TCRbeta library involved the use of unique molecular identifiers. TCRdb called the PCR reads again in MiXCR, with one record for every CDR3 protein. The sample consists of hundreds of thousands of distinct CDR3 sequences, around 7.1% of them appearing once. Their antigens remain unidentified. Findings and limits, study-wide: At one year after transplant, newly produced T cells mostly accounted for T-cell counts and diversity.

The specimen comprised peripheral blood, sampled 360 days after TCRalphabeta/CD19-depleted stem cell transplant. These receptors originate from a female patient under 10 years old who had a stem cell transplant for Fanconi anemia, so the T cells may come from the graft donor.

There are many counts of this clonotype. J is TRBJ2-7 and V is TRBV4-1; D call uncertain. Looked up from germline, CDR1 is MGHRA and CDR2 is YSYEKL. The CDR3 is 17 residues long. V lost 1 base and J lost 0, with 16 bases in between. The CDR3, as DNA: TGCGCCAGCAGCCAAGCTATCGGTCGGGCAACCTCCTACGAGCAGTACTTC. It encodes CASSQAIGRATSYEQYF.

In this sample, this clonotype turned up a few times. CDR3 nucleotides: TGTGCCAGCAGTGGGGACGGGGACTACGAGCAGTACGTC. Translation gives CASSGDGDYEQYV. The J gene is TRBJ2-7, the V gene TRBV21-1; the table's D gene call, TRBD1, was not cross checked with the DNA. TRBV21-1 is marked as a pseudogene. The CDR3 totals 13 residues.

This clonotype was seen repeatedly, ten times or more. V usage is TRBV12-3 or TRBV12-4 and J usage is TRBJ2-2; no definite D call. Deletions cut 7 bases from V and 8 bases from J, with 17 bases between. The CDR3 sequence is 14 residues long. The CDR3 loop reads CASTLRIVGGELFF. In nucleotides, the CDR3 is TGTGCCAGCACCCTGAGGATAGTAGGTGGGGAGCTGTTTTTT.

This clonotype came up many times. This chain joins TRBV6-6 and TRBJ2-1; D is possibly TRBD1 (6 bases). CDR1 and CDR2 from the germline V gene are MNHNY and SVGAGI (reference sequence). V shed 7 bases and J shed 3 bases, with 10 bases lying between them. There are 13 residues in the CDR3. The CDR3 DNA reads as TGTGCCAGCAATTCAGGGGACTACAATGAGCAGTTCTTC. As protein: CASNSGDYNEQFF.

This clonotype has at least ten counts. The chain joins TRBV6-5 to TRBJ1-4; D is undetermined. The CDR3 covers 14 residues. Trimming pared 4 bases from V and 3 bases from J, leaving 9 bases between. The germline CDR1 and CDR2 sequences are MNHEY and SVGAGI. The CDR3 DNA reads TGTGCCAGCAGTTTGGCTGGGGCTAATGAAAAACTGTTTTTT. This encodes CASSLAGANEKLFF.

This clonotype was detected a few times. The rearrangement joins TRBV6-1 to TRBJ2-2; D call uncertain. Trimming removed 5 bases from V and 6 bases from J, with 19 bases in between. From germline, CDR1 is MNHNS and CDR2 SASEGT. The CDR3 consists of 16 residues. In DNA, the CDR3 is TGTGCCAGCAGTCGGTCACTTCTAGGGTCATCCGGGGAGCTGTTTTTT. This gives the protein CASSRSLLGSSGELFF.

The sample holds a few counts of this clonotype. This chain links TRBV3-1 with TRBJ1-2; 9 bases are a match to TRBD1. The CDR3 contains 16 residues. In germline, CDR1 is LGHDT, CDR2 YNNKEL (reference sequence). J lost 4 bases, V lost 4 bases, and 10 bases had no gene match. The CDR3 DNA reads as TGTGCCAGCAGCCTTAGGGGGGACAGGGCACCCTATGGCTACACCTTC. Protein sequence: CASSLRGDRAPYGYTF.

This clonotype was picked up many times. The rearrangement links TRBV20-1 to TRBJ2-3; D call uncertain. The germline gives CDR1 DFQATT, CDR2 SNEGSKA (reference sequence). The CDR3 is 13 amino acids. Trimming took 1 base from V and 4 from J, leaving 9 bases between them. CDR3 loop: CSARVPGADTQYF. The CDR3 DNA is TGCAGTGCTAGAGTCCCTGGCGCAGATACGCAGTATTTT.

There are many counts of this clonotype. The chain has TRBV3-1 and TRBJ2-1, with 14 nucleotides matching TRBD2. CDR3 size: 19 residues. Germline CDR1 is LGHDT and CDR2 is YNNKEL (reference sequence). Trimming took 2 bases from V and 2 from J; bases not matched to a gene: 8. The CDR3: CASSQRGLAGVWTYNEQFF. The CDR3 coding sequence is TGTGCCAGCAGCCAAAGGGGACTAGCGGGAGTGTGGACCTACAATGAGCAGTTCTTC.

This chain uses TRBV27 with TRBJ2-4; D tentatively reads TRBD1 or TRBD2 (5 bases each). V was pared by 5 bases and J by 6 bases, with 29 bases between. This CDR3 spans 19 amino acids. CDR1 is MNHEY and CDR2 is SMNVEV in the germline V gene (reference sequence). The CDR3: CASSLIRPQRGGFRNIQYF. CDR3 DNA: TGTGCCAGCAGTCTAATACGTCCACAGAGGGGCGGCTTTAGAAACATTCAGTACTTC.

The rearrangement joins TRBV7-3 to TRBJ1-1; 7 nucleotides agree with TRBD1. There are 14 residues in the CDR3. The V gene's germline CDR1 is SGHTA and CDR2 FQGTGA. Trimming at V came to 5 bases and at J to 1 base, leaving 4 bases not matched to a gene. CDR3 amino acids: CASSVDRANTEAFF. CDR3 DNA sequence: TGTGCCAGCAGCGTCGACAGGGCGAACACTGAAGCTTTCTTT.

Many counts were recorded for this clonotype. The genes are TRBV4-3 and TRBJ1-2, with TRBD1 identical over 7 bases. This CDR3 has 15 amino acids. V lost 4 bases and J lost 3; bases outside the gene matches: 8. The germline V gene encodes CDR1 LGHNA and CDR2 YSLEER. The CDR3 loop is CASSPLTGSDYGYTF. CDR3 bases: TGCGCCAGCAGCCCCCTGACAGGGTCTGACTATGGCTACACCTTC.

The chain combines TRBV5-5 with TRBJ1-6; D possibly corresponds to TRBD1 (6 bases). The CDR3 is 15 residues long. Trimming took off 1 base at V and 8 bases at J, with 13 bases between the two ends. Germline CDR1 reads SGHKS; CDR2 reads YYEKEE (reference sequence). The DNA for the CDR3 is TGTGCCAGCAGCTTGCAGGGGTTAAAGGATTCACCCCTCCACTTT. Translation gives CASSLQGLKDSPLHF.

This chain links TRBV10-3 with TRBJ2-1; 15 bases map to TRBD2. Germline CDR1 and CDR2: ENHRY and SYGVKD. The CDR3 is made up of 16 amino acids. The V and J ends lost 6 bases and 7 bases, in that order; junction bases with no gene match: 7. The CDR3 is CAIRRTSGGAWNEQFF. The CDR3 coding sequence is TGTGCCATCAGGAGGACTAGCGGGGGGGCCTGGAATGAGCAGTTCTTC.

J is TRBJ2-1 and V is TRBV20-1; 9 nucleotides line up with TRBD2. CDR3 size: 17 residues. Germline CDR1 DFQATT, CDR2 SNEGSKA (reference sequence). V dropped 5 bases and J dropped 0; count of bases not matched to a gene: 11. Written as DNA, the CDR3 is TGCAGTGCTGGCAGGACTAGCGAGATGAGCTCCTACAATGAGCAGTTCTTC. It specifies CSAGRTSEMSSYNEQFF.

This clonotype was seen many times. The CDR3 sequence: CSVETGLANNEQFF. The CDR3 bases are TGCAGCGTTGAAACGGGACTAGCGAACAATGAGCAGTTCTTC. The V call is TRBV29-1, the J call TRBJ2-1; the match to TRBD2 covers 10 bases. The length of the CDR3 is 14 residues. V lost 2 bases, J lost 5 bases, and 3 bases stayed unmatched. Germline-derived CDR1 and CDR2 are SQVTM and ANQGSEA.

This clonotype is classed as medium-sized. The rearrangement uses TRBV5-6 and TRBJ2-5; D not resolved. Germline V gene lookup returns CDR1 SGHDT and CDR2 YYEEEE. CDR3 length: 14 residues. V dropped 5 bases and J dropped 1 base, with 12 bases sitting between them. The CDR3 here is CASSVLVVQETQYF. As DNA, the CDR3 is TGTGCCAGCAGTGTCCTAGTCGTCCAAGAGACCCAGTACTTC.

Comment on this clonotype: A much larger clonotype is one base distant, so this may be a read error. The final CDR3 position lacks the conserved phenylalanine or tryptophan, pointing to a likely read error. The rearrangement links TRBV20-1 to TRBJ2-7, with D possibly being TRBD2 (5 bases). Germline assignment: CDR1 DFQATT and CDR2 SNEGSKA (reference sequence). The CDR3 extends over 12 amino acids. The CDR3 loop reads CSVSLATYEQYY. CDR3 coding DNA: TGCAGCGTTTCGCTAGCTACCTACGAGCAGTACTAC.

This clonotype was recorded at least ten times. The V gene is TRBV20-1, the J gene TRBJ2-1; D is unresolved. The germline V and J ends were trimmed by 3 bases and 6 bases, with 15 bases remaining between them. From germline, CDR1 is DFQATT and CDR2 SNEGSKA (reference sequence). The CDR3 extends over 14 amino acids. The CDR3 sequence: CSASPRPGFNEQFF. Written as DNA, the CDR3 is TGCAGTGCTAGTCCTCGTCCGGGTTTCAATGAGCAGTTCTTC.

This clonotype appeared many times. The V gene is TRBV10-3, the J gene TRBJ2-7; 15 bases map to TRBD2. V lost 3 bases to trimming and J lost 4 bases; unmatched junction nucleotides: 13. The CDR3 length is 19 residues. Germline assignment: CDR1 ENHRY and CDR2 SYGVKD. The CDR3 loop is CAISDPGLAGGGIPYEQYF. The CDR3 bases are TGTGCCATCAGTGACCCCGGACTAGCGGGAGGGGGTATCCCTTACGAGCAGTACTTC.

V gene TRBV2 combines with J gene TRBJ2-3, with D hard to call. The CDR3 has 16 residues. Trimming removed 4 bases at V and 11 bases at J, with 25 bases between. The V gene's germline CDR1 is SNHLY and CDR2 FYNNEI. The CDR3 DNA sequence: TGTGCCAGCAGTGTATTTGGGCTAGTGAGGCAGAGGTTGCAGTATTTT. Protein sequence: CASSVFGLVRQRLQYF.

This clonotype was recorded many times. The chain joins TRBV9 to TRBJ2-2; D may be TRBD1 (6 bases). Germline V lookup: CDR1 SGDLS, CDR2 YYNGEE. The CDR3 is 14 residues long. V gave up 0 bases and J gave up 7 bases, with 10 bases separating them. CDR3 nucleotides: TGTGCCAGCAGCGTAGTGGGGGCCATCGGGGAGCTGTTTTTT. Protein sequence: CASSVVGAIGELFF.

The chain carries TRBV6-2 or TRBV6-3 and TRBJ2-7, with 10 bases lining up with TRBD2. CDR3 length equals 15 residues. The germline CDR1 and CDR2 sequences are MNHEY and SVGEGT. Trimming took 0 bases from V and 6 from J; bases not matched to a gene: 5. The CDR3 spells CASSYSASGGLEQYV. CDR3 DNA sequence: TGTGCCAGCAGTTACTCGGCTAGCGGGGGCCTCGAGCAGTACGTC.

The table lists this clonotype with a few counts. V is TRBV7-2 and J is TRBJ2-1, with TRBD2 identical over 7 bases. CDR1 and CDR2 from the germline V gene are SGHTA and FQGNSA. Trimming took 4 bases from V and 2 from J; bases not matched to a gene: 8. The CDR3 consists of 16 residues. The DNA of the CDR3 is TGTGCCAGCAGCTGGTTTGTGGGGACTACCTACAATGAGCAGTTCTTC. Residues: CASSWFVGTTYNEQFF.

The chain couples TRBV20-1 to TRBJ2-5, with D maybe TRBD1 (5 bases). The CDR3 has 13 residues. Per the germline V gene, CDR1 is DFQATT and CDR2 is SNEGSKA (reference sequence). Trimming took 6 bases from V and 2 from J, leaving 13 bases between them. As DNA, the CDR3 is TGCAGTGCGAACAGACAGCTTCAAGAGACCCAGTACTTC. Translating gives CSANRQLQETQYF.

This clonotype has a handful of counts. Just one base apart from a much larger clone, this may be a read error. This chain uses TRBV3-1 with TRBJ1-1; D unclear. The CDR3 loop spans 12 amino acids. The germline CDR1 and CDR2 sequences are LGHDT and YNNKEL (reference sequence). The V end lost 10 bases, the J end lost 9 bases, and 18 bases lay between the germline ends. The CDR3 DNA reads TGTGCCATCAGTCTTAACAGCTGGAAAGCTTTCTTT. It specifies CAISLNSWKAFF.

This clonotype was seen a handful of times. This rearrangement joins TRBV7-9 to TRBJ2-4; 9 bases fit TRBD1. The CDR3 totals 15 residues. Germline-derived CDR1 and CDR2 are SEHNR and FQNEAQ (reference sequence). With 5 bases clipped from V and 9 bases from J, the junction kept 11 bases outside the gene matches. The CDR3 region has the DNA TGTGCCAGCAGCGTCGCCGGGACAGGGAGTGTCATTCAGTACTTC. Its translation: CASSVAGTGSVIQYF.